The next 10 T cell receptor beta chains were all read from a single sample in a study of T cells after yellow fever vaccination. TCRdb used MiXCR to reprocess the 5' RACE reads, holding one entry per CDR3 protein. This table has some 120,000 distinct CDR3 sequences, about 8.4% appearing once. Source: CD8+ T cells sorted from PBMCs, taken on the day of the yellow fever booster vaccination. The receptor source for this set is a man aged 18 to 30 who received the YFV17D yellow fever vaccine.

This clonotype has just a few counts. The gene calls are TRBV4-3 and TRBJ2-1, with D perhaps matching TRBD1 or TRBD2 (5 bases each). In germline, CDR1 is LGHNA, CDR2 YSLEER. Trimming cost V 0 bases and J 4 bases, with 16 bases left between them. The CDR3 extends over 17 amino acids. CDR3 region: CASSQELWFGAYNEQFF. The CDR3 nucleotides read TGCGCCAGCAGCCAAGAATTATGGTTCGGGGCATACAATGAGCAGTTCTTC.

This clonotype occurred a few times. The chain carries TRBV7-3 and TRBJ2-1, with a tentative D call TRBD1 (6 bases). V lost 5 bases, J lost 4 bases, and 12 bases lay in between. CDR3 length equals 14 residues. In germline, CDR1 is SGHTA, CDR2 FQGTGA. The CDR3 sequence: CASSLRGNYNEQFF. CDR3 sequence (DNA): TGTGCCAGCAGCCTAAGGGGGAATTACAATGAGCAGTTCTTC.

The chain has TRBV6-5 and TRBJ2-7; D perhaps matches TRBD1 (6 bases). Trimming shortened V by 5 bases and J by 2 bases, and 19 bases separated the two germline ends. Germline CDR1 reads MNHEY; CDR2 reads SVGAGI. The CDR3 totals 16 residues. This CDR3 is CASSPVQGYSAYEQYF. DNA for the CDR3: TGTGCCAGCAGTCCGGTACAGGGTTACTCCGCCTACGAGCAGTACTTC.

This clonotype was seen a few times. The CDR3 nucleotides read TGCAGTGCTAGGTGGGGGTACAATTCACCCCTCCACTTT. Protein sequence: CSARWGYNSPLHF. The chain employs TRBV20-1 and TRBJ1-6; possibly TRBD1 for D (5 bases). V lost 3 bases and J lost 7, with 10 bases in between. The length of the CDR3 is 13 residues. Germline CDR1 is DFQATT and CDR2 is SNEGSKA (reference sequence).

The J gene is TRBJ1-5, the V gene TRBV28; 9 bases are a match to TRBD1. Trimming cost V 6 bases and J 6 bases; bases outside gene matches: 6. The germline V gene has CDR1 MDHEN and CDR2 SYDVKM. The CDR3 length is 14 residues. The CDR3 reads CASRQGATSQPQHF. The CDR3 bases are TGTGCCAGCAGACAGGGGGCGACGTCTCAGCCCCAGCATTTT.

The V call is TRBV7-9, the J call TRBJ2-7, with unresolved D. Between the trimmed V and J ends, which lost 8 bases and 3 bases, there was a span of 11 bases. CDR3 length equals 12 residues. The germline V gene encodes CDR1 SEHNR and CDR2 FQNEAQ (reference sequence). CDR3 bases: TGTGCCAGCTTTGTGAGCAACTACGAGCAGTACTTC. It specifies CASFVSNYEQYF.

This clonotype was observed a handful of times. The J gene is TRBJ1-6, the V gene TRBV5-1, with D possibly TRBD1 on 5 matching bases. This CDR3 comprises 14 residues. The V gene's germline CDR1 is SGHRS and CDR2 YFSETQ. Trimming took off 6 bases at V and 13 bases at J, with 20 bases between the two ends. The CDR3 reads CASTPWRGMSPLHF. In DNA form, the CDR3 reads TGCGCCAGCACACCCTGGAGGGGAATGTCCCCCCTCCACTTT.

This clonotype appeared a few times. The chain uses TRBV6-5 and TRBJ2-1; D call uncertain. The CDR3 extends over 12 amino acids. Trimming left V 0 bases short and J 14 bases short, with 11 bases between. Germline V gene lookup returns CDR1 MNHEY and CDR2 SVGAGI. CDR3 loop: CASSYSRTAKFF. The CDR3 bases are TGTGCCAGCAGTTACTCCCGGACGGCAAAGTTCTTC.

The rearrangement joins TRBV5-1 to TRBJ1-2; maybe TRBD1 (6 bases). The germline V gene has CDR1 SGHRS and CDR2 YFSETQ. This CDR3 region has 16 residues. The V gene lost 3 bases and the J gene lost 7 bases, with 22 bases spanning the gap. CDR3 DNA: TGCGCCAGCAGCTCGTCGGGACCGGGGGCCGTTGGTGGCTACACCTTC. Protein product: CASSSSGPGAVGGYTF.

V usage is TRBV4-1 and J usage is TRBJ2-5, with D maybe TRBD2 (7 bases). Germline assignment: CDR1 MGHRA and CDR2 YSYEKL. The length of the CDR3 is 17 residues. Trimming shortened V by 1 base and J by 5 bases, and 20 bases separated the two germline ends. The CDR3: CASSQVPGGVGRETQYF. CDR3 bases: TGCGCCAGCAGCCAAGTTCCGGGGGGCGTGGGCCGGGAGACCCAGTACTTC.